This T cell receptor beta chain was captured by sequencing in a study of cytomegalovirus exposure and HLA in healthy donors. Overall study findings and caveats: Accurate prediction of HLA-A and HLA-B alleles (for most subjects) was reportedly achieved from TCR beta sequences.

This CDR3 has 16 residues. Trimming at V came to 4 bases and at J to 3 bases, leaving 11 bases not matched to a gene. In germline, CDR1 is SGHRS, CDR2 YFSETQ. The sample holds one count of this clone. Its antigen remains unknown. The study ran its PCR with 60 Vbeta and 13 Jbeta primers. TCRdb's copy holds only in-frame clones and misses some; the assay was immunoSEQ multiplex PCR. The table has around 110,000 clones, roughly 70% seen once. The chain has TRBV5-1 and TRBJ2-7; 9 nucleotides match TRBD2. The source material was PBMCs. This sequence was found in a woman younger than 35 in good health and CMV-seronegative. The CDR3 DNA reads TGCGCCAGCAGCGCTTCTGGAGCGGGGGGCCTCTACGAGCAGTACTTC. It codes for CASSASGAGGLYEQYF.